The text below deals with one TCR beta chain. Its antigen is undetermined. A junction end diverges from the germline sequence, so it may reflect a read error. This entry is derived from a study of tumor and adjacent non-tumor tissue in lung cancer. Turning to the study itself: There were approximately twelve adenocarcinoma, 2 squamous cell carcinoma and 1 small cell lung cancer cases. The patients, some ten men and about 5 women, were about 30 to 76 with stage I to III disease. Overall study results and limits: Tumor tissue had significantly higher TCR diversity than normal lung. Top 100 clones took a larger repertoire share in normal lung.

Three rounds of nested PCR, following a modified ARM-PCR protocol, produced the TCRbeta library. TCRdb independently ran MiXCR on the multiplex PCR reads; one entry per CDR3 protein. The table includes more than 75,000 distinct CDR3 sequences, 75% to 85% detected once. The CDR3 is made up of 13 amino acids. Germline V gene sequence: CDR1 SQVTM, CDR2 ANQGSEA. RNA was extracted from bulk tissue without any cell sorting. Distant lung tissue was collected more than 3 cm away from the tumor edge. This sequence originates from a man between 60 and 75 years old with small cell lung cancer. V gene TRBV29-1 combines with J gene TRBJ2-3; D unresolved. The source material was distant non-tumor lung tissue. This chain's CDR3 is CSFEAGNTDTQYF. CDR3 nucleotide sequence: TGCAGCTTTGAGGCTGGAAATACAGATACGCAGTATTTT.